This T cell receptor (beta chain) was identified in a study of regulatory T cells in long-lasting Graves disease. Trimming took 6 bases from V and 6 from J, leaving 12 bases between them. This CDR3 has 12 amino acids. Germline CDR1 and CDR2: DFQATT and SNEGSKA (reference sequence). As for time point: newly diagnosed GD, antithyroid drugs for less than 3 months. The TCR library was made from RNA extracted from PBMCs. Patients came through an endocrinology department, and that department was in Xi'an, China. Points on this clonotype: The antigen is not known.

Overall study findings and caveats: Segments TRBV28, TRBJ1-2 and TRBJ2-5 showed preferential usage in persistent disease.

In building TCR beta libraries, iRepertoire HTBI primers were used together with Arm-PCR of CDR3 regions. One entry per CDR3 protein, called by TCRdb with MiXCR from the multiplex PCR reads. The repertoire consists of 350,000 to 500,000 distinct CDR3 sequences, with roughly 15% occurring once and the leading ten covering approximately 19%. The sample was also reused in another study, on T cells in Graves' hyperthyroidism and ophthalmopathy. That source adds: TCR CDR3 regions were first amplified by RT-PCR with HTBI primers. Before onset, by a median of about six months, the model predicted ophthalmopathy.

The TCR comes from a woman aged 45-59 years with Graves disease. Here the sequenced sample was peripheral blood mononuclear cells (PBMCs), taken at new diagnosis, from a patient treated with antithyroid drugs. The chain employs TRBV20-1 and TRBJ1-5; no definite D call. The CDR3 sequence is CSAKDGRQPQHF. The CDR3 region has the DNA TGCAGTGCCAAGGACGGGCGTCAGCCCCAGCATTTT.